These 17 T cell receptor beta chains were all obtained from the same sample, sequenced in a study of blood T cell repertoires in COVID-19. Only in-frame clones appear in the TCRdb table, and some are missing; sequencing was by immunoSEQ multiplex PCR. The data show some 100,000 clones, 91% seen once. Sequencing was done on a sample of peripheral blood. The receptors here all came from a man in his 60s with acute or convalescent COVID-19.

The J gene is TRBJ1-6, the V gene TRBV19; TRBD1 agrees at 7 bases. Germline values: CDR1 LNHDA, CDR2 SQIVND (reference sequence). The CDR3 is 15 residues long. With 1 base clipped from V and 12 bases from J, the junction kept 9 bases outside the gene matches. The CDR3 DNA sequence: TGTGCCAGTAGTATAGTGGAGGGGGCAGGTTTACCCCTCCACTTT. Its protein is CASSIVEGAGLPLHF.

There are a few counts of this clone. This chain connects TRBV29-1 to TRBJ1-5; 8 nucleotides line up with TRBD1. The length of the CDR3 is 14 residues. Germline lookup yields CDR1 SQVTM and CDR2 ANQGSEA. With V trimmed by 5 bases and J by 1 base, 4 bases remained unmatched. The CDR3 sequence is CSVLQGESNQPQHF. In nucleotides, the CDR3 is TGCAGCGTTTTACAGGGGGAGAGCAATCAGCCCCAGCATTTT.

The chain uses TRBV4-1 and TRBJ2-3; 10 nucleotides line up with TRBD2. The length of the CDR3 is 17 residues. Germline lookup yields CDR1 MGHRA and CDR2 YSYEKL. V lost 1 base to trimming and J lost 8 bases; unmatched junction nucleotides: 12. As DNA, the CDR3 is TGCGCCAGCAGCCAAGGGCTAGCGGGGGCTGTTCAAGCTACGCAGTATTTT. Amino acid sequence: CASSQGLAGAVQATQYF.

Here the CDR3 DNA reads TGCGCCAGCAGCTTGGAGGGGTCGTACAATGAGCAGTTCTTC. Its protein is CASSLEGSYNEQFF. The chain is built from TRBV5-1 and TRBJ2-1; possible D gene TRBD1, 5 bases. In germline, CDR1 is SGHRS, CDR2 YFSETQ. Trimming removed 0 bases from V and 4 bases from J, with 8 bases in between. The CDR3 runs to 14 residues.

The chain couples TRBV5-5 to TRBJ1-5, with TRBD1 matching over 7 bases. With V trimmed by 1 base and J by 5 bases, 3 bases remained unmatched. The CDR3 consists of 14 residues. The germline gives CDR1 SGHKS, CDR2 YYEKEE (reference sequence). The CDR3 DNA follows: TGTGCCAGCAGCTTGCGGACAGGCGATCAGCCCCAGCATTTT. Its protein is CASSLRTGDQPQHF.

The CDR3 coding sequence is TGTGCCAGCAGATCCTTAGGACAGGGGACCGATGAGCAGTTCTTC. It translates to CASRSLGQGTDEQFF. This rearrangement joins TRBV7-3 to TRBJ2-1; 9 nucleotides align to TRBD1. The CDR3 length is 15 residues. Germline values: CDR1 SGHTA, CDR2 FQGTGA. Trimming removed 6 bases from V and 8 bases from J; junction bases left unmatched: 11.

The rearrangement links TRBV5-4 to TRBJ2-2; TRBD2 matches 8 bases. The ends lost 4 bases at V and 3 bases at J; junction bases unmatched: 5. From germline, CDR1 is SGHNT and CDR2 YYREEE (reference sequence). The CDR3 sequence is 15 residues long. CDR3: CASSTQLADTGELFF. CDR3 sequence (DNA): TGTGCCAGCAGCACACAACTAGCGGACACCGGGGAGCTGTTTTTT.

The DNA for the CDR3 is TGTGCCAGCAGTGAACCACTCGGGGGGAACACTGAAGCTTTCTTT. Encoded protein: CASSEPLGGNTEAFF. The chain links TRBV2 to TRBJ1-1; TRBD1 is a possible D gene (5 bases). The germline gives CDR1 SNHLY, CDR2 FYNNEI. V was shortened by 2 bases and J by 1 base, with 11 bases between the two germline ends. The CDR3 runs to 15 residues. The variable domain in full, with the rest retrieved from reference TRBV2 and TRBJ1-1, is EPEVTQTPSHQVTQMGQEVILRCVPISNHLYFYWYRQILGQKVEFLVSFYNNEISEKSEIFDDQFSVERPDGSNFTLKIRSTKLEDSAMYFCASSEPLGGNTEAFFGQGTRLTVV.

CDR3 DNA sequence: TGTGCCAGCAGCTTAGATAGGCTAGATAATGAGCAGTTCTTC. Amino acid sequence: CASSLDRLDNEQFF. The chain joins TRBV11-2 to TRBJ2-1; D is undetermined. V gave up 0 bases and J gave up 7 bases, with 10 bases separating them. This CDR3 has 14 amino acids. From germline, CDR1 is SGHAT and CDR2 FQNNGV.

The chain carries TRBV12-5 and TRBJ2-1; D possibly corresponds to TRBD2 (5 bases). In germline, CDR1 is LGHNT, CDR2 FRNRAP. V lost 6 bases and J lost 0, with 15 bases in between. The CDR3 extends over 16 amino acids. The CDR3 sequence is CASGLFRGSSYNEQFF. The CDR3, as DNA: TGTGCTAGTGGCCTTTTTCGGGGAAGCTCCTACAATGAGCAGTTCTTC.

The rearrangement uses TRBV2 and TRBJ2-6, with D possibly matching TRBD1 (6 bases). The CDR3 totals 17 residues. The V gene lost 6 bases and the J gene lost 3 bases, with 18 bases spanning the gap. Germline CDR1 reads SNHLY; CDR2 reads FYNNEI. The CDR3 loop reads CASSQSTGIGGANVLTF. DNA of the CDR3: TGTGCCAGCAGCCAATCCACAGGGATCGGTGGGGCCAACGTCCTGACTTTC.

This sequence joins TRBV11-3 and TRBJ2-1; D uncertain. The germline V gene has CDR1 SGHNT and CDR2 YENEEA. The CDR3 length is 14 residues. V was pared by 3 bases and J by 7 bases, with 13 bases between. The CDR3 protein is CASSLFLGINEQFF. The CDR3, as DNA: TGTGCCAGCAGCTTGTTCCTAGGAATTAATGAGCAGTTCTTC.

The rearrangement links TRBV9 to TRBJ2-3, with D tentatively TRBD2 (5 bases). CDR3 length: 14 amino acids. V was cut by 2 bases and J by 2 bases, with 9 bases left in between. The germline gives CDR1 SGDLS, CDR2 YYNGEE. CDR3 in amino acids: CASSVSGPTDTQYF. The CDR3 DNA is TGTGCCAGCAGCGTGAGCGGACCCACAGATACGCAGTATTTT. Complete variable domain (other parts from reference TRBV9 and TRBJ2-3): DSGVTQTPKHLITATGQRVTLRCSPRSGDLSVYWYQQSLDQGLQFLIQYYNGEERAKGNILERFSAQQFPDLHSELNLSSLELGDSALYFCASSVSGPTDTQYFGPGTRLTVL.

CDR3 DNA: TGTGCCAGCAGTTGGGGAGGGCCTTACACTGAAGCTTTCTTT. Its translation is CASSWGGPYTEAFF. The V and J genes are TRBV27 and TRBJ1-1; D is undetermined. This CDR3 contains 14 residues. Trimming pared 4 bases from V and 3 bases from J, leaving 12 bases between. Germline loops: CDR1 MNHEY, CDR2 SMNVEV (reference sequence).

This clone came up a few times. This CDR3 reads CASSSGTGGWYTEAFF. In nucleotides, the CDR3 is TGCGCCAGCAGCTCCGGGACAGGGGGTTGGTACACTGAAGCTTTCTTT. The gene calls are TRBV5-1 and TRBJ1-1, with TRBD1 matching 11 bases. The junction had 7 bases not matched to a gene; V was cut back by 3 bases and J by 3 bases. CDR1 and CDR2 from the germline V gene are SGHRS and YFSETQ. The CDR3 sequence is 16 residues long.

This rearrangement joins TRBV28 to TRBJ2-6; D is ambiguous. The V gene's germline CDR1 is MDHEN and CDR2 SYDVKM. This CDR3 is built from 15 residues. Trimming took off 8 bases at V and 2 bases at J, with 13 bases between the two ends. CDR3 loop: CASFGEAPGANVLTF. CDR3 DNA: TGTGCCAGCTTTGGAGAGGCCCCTGGGGCCAACGTCCTGACTTTC. Variable domain in full (rest from reference TRBV28 and TRBJ2-6): DVKVTQSSRYLVKRTGEKVFLECVQDMDHENMFWYRQDPGLGLRLIYFSYDVKMKEKGDIPEGYSVSREKKERFSLILESASTNQTSMYLCASFGEAPGANVLTFGAGSRLTVL.

The chain recombines TRBV10-2 with TRBJ2-7; D is ambiguous. The CDR3 is made up of 14 amino acids. Germline values: CDR1 WSHSY, CDR2 SAAADI. V was cut by 6 bases and J by 2 bases, with 14 bases left in between. This CDR3 is CASRLPVPTYEQYF. CDR3 sequence (DNA): TGCGCCAGCAGACTACCAGTACCGACCTACGAGCAGTACTTC.